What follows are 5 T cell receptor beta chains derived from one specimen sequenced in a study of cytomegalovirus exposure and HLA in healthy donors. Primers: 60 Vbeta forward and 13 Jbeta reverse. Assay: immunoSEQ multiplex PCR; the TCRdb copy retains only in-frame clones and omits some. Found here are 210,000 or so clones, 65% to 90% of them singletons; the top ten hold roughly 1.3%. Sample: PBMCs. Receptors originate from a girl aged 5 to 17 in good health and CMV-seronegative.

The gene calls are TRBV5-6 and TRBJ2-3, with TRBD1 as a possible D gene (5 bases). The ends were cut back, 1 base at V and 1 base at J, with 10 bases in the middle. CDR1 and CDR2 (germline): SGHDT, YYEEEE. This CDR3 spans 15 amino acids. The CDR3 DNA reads TGTGCCAGCAGCTTGCAGGGTAAGGGCACAGATACGCAGTATTTT. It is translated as CASSLQGKGTDTQYF.

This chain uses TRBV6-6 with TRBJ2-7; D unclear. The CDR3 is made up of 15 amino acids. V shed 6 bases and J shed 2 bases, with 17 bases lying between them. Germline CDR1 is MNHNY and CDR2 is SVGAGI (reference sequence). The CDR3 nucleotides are TGTGCCAGCAGCAACGGGTACTTTCACCCCTACGAGCAGTACTTC. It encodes CASSNGYFHPYEQYF.

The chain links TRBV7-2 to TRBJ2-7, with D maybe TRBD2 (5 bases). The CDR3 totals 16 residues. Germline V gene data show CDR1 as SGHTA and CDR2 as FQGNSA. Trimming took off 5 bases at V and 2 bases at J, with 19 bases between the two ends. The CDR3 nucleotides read TGTGCCAGCAGCCCCGGGCCGGACTCTCTCCCCTACGAGCAGTACTTC. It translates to CASSPGPDSLPYEQYF.

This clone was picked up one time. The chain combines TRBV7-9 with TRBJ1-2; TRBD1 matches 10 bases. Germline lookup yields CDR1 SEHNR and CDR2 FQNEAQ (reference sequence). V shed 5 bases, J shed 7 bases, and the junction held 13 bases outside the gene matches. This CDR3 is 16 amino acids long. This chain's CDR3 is CASSLGQGDLGVGYTF. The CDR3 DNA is TGTGCCAGCAGCCTTGGACAGGGGGATCTTGGAGTTGGCTACACCTTC.

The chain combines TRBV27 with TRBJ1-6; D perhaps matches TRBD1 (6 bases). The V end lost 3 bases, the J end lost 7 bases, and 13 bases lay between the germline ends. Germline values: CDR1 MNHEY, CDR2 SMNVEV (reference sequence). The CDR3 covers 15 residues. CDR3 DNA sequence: TGTGCCAGCAGTTTGGACAGACTCATGAATTCACCCCTCCACTTT. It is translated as CASSLDRLMNSPLHF.